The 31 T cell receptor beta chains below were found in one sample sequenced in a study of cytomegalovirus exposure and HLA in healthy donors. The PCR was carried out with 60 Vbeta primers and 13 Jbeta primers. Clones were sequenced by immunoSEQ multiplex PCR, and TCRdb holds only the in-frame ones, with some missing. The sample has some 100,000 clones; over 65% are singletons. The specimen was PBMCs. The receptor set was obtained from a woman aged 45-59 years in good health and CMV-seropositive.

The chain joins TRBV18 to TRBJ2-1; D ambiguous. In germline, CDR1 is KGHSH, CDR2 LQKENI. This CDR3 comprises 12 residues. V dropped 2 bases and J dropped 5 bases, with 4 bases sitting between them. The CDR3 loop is CASSPGHNEQFF. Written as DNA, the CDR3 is TGTGCCAGCTCACCAGGCCACAATGAGCAGTTCTTC.

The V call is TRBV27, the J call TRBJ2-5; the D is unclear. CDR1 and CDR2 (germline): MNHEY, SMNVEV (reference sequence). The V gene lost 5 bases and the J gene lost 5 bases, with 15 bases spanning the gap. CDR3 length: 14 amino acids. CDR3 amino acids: CASSLTTGEETQYF. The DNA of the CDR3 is TGTGCCAGCAGTCTCACGACCGGAGAGGAGACCCAGTACTTC.

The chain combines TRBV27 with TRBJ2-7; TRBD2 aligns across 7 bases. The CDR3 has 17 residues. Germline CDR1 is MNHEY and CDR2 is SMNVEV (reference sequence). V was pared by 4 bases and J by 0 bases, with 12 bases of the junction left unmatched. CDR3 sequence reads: CASSSTRLAAISYEQYF. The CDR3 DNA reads TGTGCCAGCAGTTCGACCCGCCTAGCGGCGATCTCCTACGAGCAGTACTTC.

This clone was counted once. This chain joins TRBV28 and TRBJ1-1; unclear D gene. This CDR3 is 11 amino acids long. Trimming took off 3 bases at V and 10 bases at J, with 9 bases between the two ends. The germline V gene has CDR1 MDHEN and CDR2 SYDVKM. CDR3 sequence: CASSFRGTAFF. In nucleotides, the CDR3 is TGTGCCAGCAGTTTTAGAGGAACAGCTTTCTTT.

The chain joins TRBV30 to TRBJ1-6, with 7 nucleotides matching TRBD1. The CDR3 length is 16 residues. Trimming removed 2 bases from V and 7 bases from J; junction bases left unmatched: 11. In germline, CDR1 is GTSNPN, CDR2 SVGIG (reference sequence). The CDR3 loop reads CAWSLNPGQMNSPLHF. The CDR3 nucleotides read TGTGCCTGGAGTCTAAACCCGGGACAGATGAATTCACCCCTCCACTTT. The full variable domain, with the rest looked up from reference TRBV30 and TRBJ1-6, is SQTIHQWPATLVQPVGSPLSLECTVEGTSNPNLYWYRQAAGRGLQLLFYSVGIGQISSEVPQNLSASRPQDRQFILSSKKLLLSDSGFYLCAWSLNPGQMNSPLHFGNGTRLTVT.

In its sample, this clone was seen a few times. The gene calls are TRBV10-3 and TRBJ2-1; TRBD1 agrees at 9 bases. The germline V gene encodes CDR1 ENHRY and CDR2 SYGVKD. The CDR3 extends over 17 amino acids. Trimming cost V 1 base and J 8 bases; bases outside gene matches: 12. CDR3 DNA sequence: TGTGCCATCAGTGAGTTTATCCCCTCCGGGACAGGGCATGAGCAGTTCTTC. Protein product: CAISEFIPSGTGHEQFF.

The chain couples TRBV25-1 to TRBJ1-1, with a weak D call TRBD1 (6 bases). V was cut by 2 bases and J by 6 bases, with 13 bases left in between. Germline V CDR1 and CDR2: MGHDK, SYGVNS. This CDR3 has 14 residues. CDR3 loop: CASSETGGGPEAFF. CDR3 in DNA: TGTGCCAGCAGTGAAACCGGGGGGGGGCCTGAAGCTTTCTTT.

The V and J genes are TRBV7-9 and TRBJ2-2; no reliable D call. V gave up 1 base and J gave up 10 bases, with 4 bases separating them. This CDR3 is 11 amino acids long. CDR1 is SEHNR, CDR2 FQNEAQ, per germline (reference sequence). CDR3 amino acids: CASSLGLELFF. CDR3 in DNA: TGTGCCAGCAGCTTAGGACTGGAGCTGTTTTTT.

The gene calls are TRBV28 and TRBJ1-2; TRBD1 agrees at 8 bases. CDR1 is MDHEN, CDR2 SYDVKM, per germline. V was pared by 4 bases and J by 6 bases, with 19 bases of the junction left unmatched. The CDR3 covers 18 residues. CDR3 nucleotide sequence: TGTGCCAGCAGTTCCTGGAAACCGGGACAGGAAGGTTTGGATGGCTACACCTTC. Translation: CASSSWKPGQEGLDGYTF.

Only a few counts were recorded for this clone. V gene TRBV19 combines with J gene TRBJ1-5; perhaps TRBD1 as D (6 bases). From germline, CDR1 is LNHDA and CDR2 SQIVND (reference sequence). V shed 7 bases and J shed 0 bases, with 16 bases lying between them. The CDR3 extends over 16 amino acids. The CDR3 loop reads CASTLLQGYSNQPQHF. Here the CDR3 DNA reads TGTGCCAGTACTCTCTTACAGGGCTATAGCAATCAGCCCCAGCATTTT.

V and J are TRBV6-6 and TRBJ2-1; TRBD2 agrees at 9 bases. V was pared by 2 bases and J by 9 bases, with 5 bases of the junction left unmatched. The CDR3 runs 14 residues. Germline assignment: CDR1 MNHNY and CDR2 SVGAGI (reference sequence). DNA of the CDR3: TGTGCCAGCAGTTACCTGCGGGAGGGCGGTGAGCAGTTCTTC. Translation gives CASSYLREGGEQFF.

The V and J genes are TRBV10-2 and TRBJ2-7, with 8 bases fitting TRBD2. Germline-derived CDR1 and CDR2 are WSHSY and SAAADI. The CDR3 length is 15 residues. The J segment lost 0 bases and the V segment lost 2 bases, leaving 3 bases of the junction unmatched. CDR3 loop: CASSEPREDSYEQYF. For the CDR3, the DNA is TGCGCCAGCAGTGAGCCGCGGGAGGACTCCTACGAGCAGTACTTC.

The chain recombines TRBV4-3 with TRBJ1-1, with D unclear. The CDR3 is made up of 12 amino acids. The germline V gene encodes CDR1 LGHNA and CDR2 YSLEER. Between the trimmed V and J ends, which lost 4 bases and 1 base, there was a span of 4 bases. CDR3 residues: CASSRGNTEAFF. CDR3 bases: TGCGCCAGCAGCCGAGGGAACACTGAAGCTTTCTTT.

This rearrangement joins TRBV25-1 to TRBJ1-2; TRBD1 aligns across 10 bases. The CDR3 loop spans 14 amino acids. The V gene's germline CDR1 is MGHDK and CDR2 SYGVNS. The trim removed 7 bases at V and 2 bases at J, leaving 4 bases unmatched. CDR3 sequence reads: CASKGTGDNYGYTF. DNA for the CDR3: TGTGCCAGCAAAGGGACAGGGGACAACTATGGCTACACCTTC.

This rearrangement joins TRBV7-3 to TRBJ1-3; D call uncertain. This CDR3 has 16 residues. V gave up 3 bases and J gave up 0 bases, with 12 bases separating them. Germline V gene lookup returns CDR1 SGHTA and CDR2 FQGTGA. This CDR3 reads CASSLGPAGSGNTIYF. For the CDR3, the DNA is TGTGCCAGCAGCTTGGGCCCTGCAGGCTCTGGAAACACCATATATTTT.

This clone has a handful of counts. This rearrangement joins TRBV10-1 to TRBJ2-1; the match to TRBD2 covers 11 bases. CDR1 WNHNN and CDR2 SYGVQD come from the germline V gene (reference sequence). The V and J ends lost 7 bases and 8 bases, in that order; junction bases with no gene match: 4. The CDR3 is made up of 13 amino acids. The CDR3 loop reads CASNSGGGDEQFF. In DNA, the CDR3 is TGCGCCAGCAATAGCGGGGGGGGCGATGAGCAGTTCTTC.

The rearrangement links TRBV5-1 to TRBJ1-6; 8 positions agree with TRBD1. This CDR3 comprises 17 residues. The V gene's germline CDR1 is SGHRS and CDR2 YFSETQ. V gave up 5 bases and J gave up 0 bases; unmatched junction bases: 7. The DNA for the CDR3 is TGCGCCAGCAGTCGGGACAGGCTGAGCTCCTATAATTCACCCCTCCACTTT. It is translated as CASSRDRLSSYNSPLHF.

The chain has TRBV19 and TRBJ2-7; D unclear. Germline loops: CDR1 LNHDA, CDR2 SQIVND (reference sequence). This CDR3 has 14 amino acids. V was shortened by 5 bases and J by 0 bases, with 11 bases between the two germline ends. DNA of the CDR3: TGTGCCAGTAGTCCTGGGCCCCTCTCCTACGAGCAGTACTTC. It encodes CASSPGPLSYEQYF.

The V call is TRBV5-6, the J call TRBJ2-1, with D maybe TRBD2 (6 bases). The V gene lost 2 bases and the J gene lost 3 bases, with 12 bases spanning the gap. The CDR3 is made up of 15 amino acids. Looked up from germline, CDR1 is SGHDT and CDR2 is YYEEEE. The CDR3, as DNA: TGTGCCAGCAGCTTACGGGGGATCAGCTACAATGAGCAGTTCTTC. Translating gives CASSLRGISYNEQFF.

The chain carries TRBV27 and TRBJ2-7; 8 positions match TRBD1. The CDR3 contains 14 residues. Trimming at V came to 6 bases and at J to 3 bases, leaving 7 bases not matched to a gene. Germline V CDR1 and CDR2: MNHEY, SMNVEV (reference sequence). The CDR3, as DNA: TGTGCCAGCAGCCGGACAGGGTCTAACTACGAGCAGTACTTC. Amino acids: CASSRTGSNYEQYF.

As DNA, the CDR3 is TGTGCCAGCAGTTTAGCAGGGGTAAACACTGAAGCTTTCTTT. This encodes CASSLAGVNTEAFF. The chain recombines TRBV27 with TRBJ1-1, with D possibly matching TRBD1 (6 bases). This CDR3 has 14 residues. The germline V gene encodes CDR1 MNHEY and CDR2 SMNVEV (reference sequence). The V gene lost 2 bases and the J gene lost 2 bases, with 9 bases spanning the gap.

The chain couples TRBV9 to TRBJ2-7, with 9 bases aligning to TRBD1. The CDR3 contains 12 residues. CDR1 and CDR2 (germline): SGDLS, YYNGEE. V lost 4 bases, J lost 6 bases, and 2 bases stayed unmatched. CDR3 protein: CASSPDRGEQYF. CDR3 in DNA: TGTGCCAGCAGCCCGGACAGGGGCGAGCAGTACTTC.

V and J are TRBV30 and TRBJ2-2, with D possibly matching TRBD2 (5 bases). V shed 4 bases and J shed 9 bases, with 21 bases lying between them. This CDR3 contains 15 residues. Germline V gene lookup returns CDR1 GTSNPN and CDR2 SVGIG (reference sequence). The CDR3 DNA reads TGTGCCTGGATCGGACCGGAGGCCCTTACTTGGGAGCTGTTTTTT. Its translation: CAWIGPEALTWELFF. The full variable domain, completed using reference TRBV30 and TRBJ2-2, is SQTIHQWPATLVQPVGSPLSLECTVEGTSNPNLYWYRQAAGRGLQLLFYSVGIGQISSEVPQNLSASRPQDRQFILSSKKLLLSDSGFYLCAWIGPEALTWELFFGEGSRLTVL.

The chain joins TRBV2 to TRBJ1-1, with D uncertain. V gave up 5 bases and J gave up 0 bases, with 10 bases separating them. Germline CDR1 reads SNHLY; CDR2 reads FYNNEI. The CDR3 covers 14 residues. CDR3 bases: TGTGCCAGCAGTTACAGTCGCATGAACACTGAAGCTTTCTTT. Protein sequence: CASSYSRMNTEAFF.

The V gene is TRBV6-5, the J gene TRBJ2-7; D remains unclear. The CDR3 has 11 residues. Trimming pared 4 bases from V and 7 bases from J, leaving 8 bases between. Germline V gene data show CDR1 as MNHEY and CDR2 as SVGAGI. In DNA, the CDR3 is TGTGCCAGCAGTTCCTCTAAAGAGCAGTACTTC. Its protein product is CASSSSKEQYF.

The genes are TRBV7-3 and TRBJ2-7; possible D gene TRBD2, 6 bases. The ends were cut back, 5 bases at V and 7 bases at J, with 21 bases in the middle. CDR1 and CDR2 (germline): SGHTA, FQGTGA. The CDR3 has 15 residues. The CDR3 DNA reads TGTGCCAGCAGCCCACAACCTAGCGCCTCCTCGGAGCAGTACTTC. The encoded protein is CASSPQPSASSEQYF.

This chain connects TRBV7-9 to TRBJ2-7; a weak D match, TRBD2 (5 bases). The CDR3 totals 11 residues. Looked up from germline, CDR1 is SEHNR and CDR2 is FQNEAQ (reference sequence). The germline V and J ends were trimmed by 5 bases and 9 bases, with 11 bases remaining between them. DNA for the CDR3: TGTGCCAGCAGCACTCCGGGAAGGCAGTACTTC. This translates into CASSTPGRQYF.

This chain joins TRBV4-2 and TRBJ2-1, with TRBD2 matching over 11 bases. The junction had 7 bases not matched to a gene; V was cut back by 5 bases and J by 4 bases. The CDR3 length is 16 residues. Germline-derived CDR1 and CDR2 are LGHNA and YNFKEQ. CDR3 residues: CASSALAGAIYNEQFF. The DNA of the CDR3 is TGTGCCAGCAGCGCACTAGCGGGGGCCATTTACAATGAGCAGTTCTTC.

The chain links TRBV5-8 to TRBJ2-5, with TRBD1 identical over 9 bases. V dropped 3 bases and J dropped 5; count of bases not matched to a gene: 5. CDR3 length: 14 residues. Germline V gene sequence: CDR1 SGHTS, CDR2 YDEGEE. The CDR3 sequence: CASSWGDRAETQYF. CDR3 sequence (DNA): TGTGCCAGCAGCTGGGGGGACAGGGCCGAGACCCAGTACTTC. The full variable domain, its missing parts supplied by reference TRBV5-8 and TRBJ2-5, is EAGVTQSPTHLIKTRGQQATLRCSPISGHTSVYWYQQALGLGLQFLLWYDEGEERNRGNFPPRFSGRQFPNYSSELNVNALELEDSALYLCASSWGDRAETQYFGPGTRLLVL.

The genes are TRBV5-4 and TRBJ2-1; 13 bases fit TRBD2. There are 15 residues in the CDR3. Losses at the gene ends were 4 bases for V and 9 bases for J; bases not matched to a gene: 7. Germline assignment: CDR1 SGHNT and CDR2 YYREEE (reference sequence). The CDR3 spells CASSPTTSGGTEQFF. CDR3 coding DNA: TGTGCCAGCAGCCCAACGACTAGCGGGGGGACTGAGCAGTTCTTC.

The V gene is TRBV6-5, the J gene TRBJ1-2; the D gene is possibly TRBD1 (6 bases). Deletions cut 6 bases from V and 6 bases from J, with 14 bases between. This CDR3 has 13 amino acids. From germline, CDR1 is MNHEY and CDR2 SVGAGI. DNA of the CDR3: TGTGCCAGCAGGGGTTTCAGGGGCGATGGCTACACCTTC. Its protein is CASRGFRGDGYTF.